This T cell receptor beta chain was found in a study of T cell repertoires in cytomegalovirus infection. About the research overall: Indications of both CMV infection and matching HLA type were provided by public TCR beta signatures. General study results and limits: Within the response measured ex vivo, HLA-C-restricted CMV-specific TCR beta clonotypes were dominant. The study identified carriers of CMV plus the relevant HLA from cumulative public TCR beta family frequency.

In germline, CDR1 is MDHEN, CDR2 SYDVKM. V shed 7 bases and J 5 bases; nucleotides not matched to a gene: 10. CDR3 length: 14 amino acids. TCRdb re-derived calls from the reads in MiXCR, one entry per CDR3 protein. Of around 530,000 distinct CDR3 sequences in the sample, 26% are singletons; the top ten hold around 13%. Note on this clonotype: Its antigen is undetermined.

The V gene is TRBV28, the J gene TRBJ2-5, with 7 bases aligning to TRBD2. The sequencing sample was made of PBMCs. This TCR derives from a human donor in good health (CMV status not recorded). Some clones in this sample may be carry-over from other donors' samples. Here the CDR3 reads CASNRRPGGETQYF. The CDR3 region has the DNA TGTGCCAGCAACCGCAGGCCCGGGGGGGAGACCCAGTACTTC.